This T cell receptor beta chain was sequenced for a study of OX40 agonist ivuxolimab in advanced cancers. Across the whole study: Patients were treated with ivuxolimab, an agonistic anti-OX40 (CD134) antibody. Dose-escalation patients suffered from hepatocellular carcinoma, melanoma, renal cell or head and neck cancer. Antecedent anti-PD-1, anti-PD-L1 or anti-CTLA-4 therapy was permissible, with under 50% having received some.

A remark on this clone: Its target is unknown. Other DNA variants within this sample encode the same CDR3.

Study conclusions and caveats: There was clonal expansion of CD4+ and CD8+ blood T cells by week 6 at 0.1 to 3.0 mg/kg.

Profiled with immunoSEQ multiplex PCR; TCRdb holds only in-frame clones, not every one. Of 86,000 or so clones in the sample, roughly 93% were seen once. This TCR was recovered from an adult with an advanced solid tumor such as melanoma, head and neck, liver or kidney cancer. The sequenced sample was CD4+ or CD8+ T cells sorted from blood, obtained in a trial of the OX40 agonist ivuxolimab.

CDR3 protein: CASSPTGATNYGYTF. DNA for the CDR3: TGTGCCAGCTCTCCGACAGGGGCTACGAACTATGGCTACACCTTC. V is TRBV18 and J is TRBJ1-2; 8 nucleotides line up with TRBD1. Losses at the gene ends were 6 bases for V and 2 bases for J; bases not matched to a gene: 8. This CDR3 comprises 15 residues. CDR1 KGHSH and CDR2 LQKENI come from the germline V gene.